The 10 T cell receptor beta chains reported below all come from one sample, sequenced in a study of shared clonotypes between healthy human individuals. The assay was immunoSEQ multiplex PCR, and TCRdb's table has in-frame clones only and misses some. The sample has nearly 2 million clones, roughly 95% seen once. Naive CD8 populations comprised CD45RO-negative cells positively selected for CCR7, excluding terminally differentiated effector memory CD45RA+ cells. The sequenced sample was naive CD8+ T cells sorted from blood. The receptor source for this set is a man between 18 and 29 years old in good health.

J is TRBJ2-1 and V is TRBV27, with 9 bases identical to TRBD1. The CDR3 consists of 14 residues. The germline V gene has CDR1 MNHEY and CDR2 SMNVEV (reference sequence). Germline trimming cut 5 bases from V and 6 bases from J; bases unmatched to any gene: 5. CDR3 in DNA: TGTGCCAGCAGTATCTGGACAGGGGTCAATGAGCAGTTCTTC. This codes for CASSIWTGVNEQFF.

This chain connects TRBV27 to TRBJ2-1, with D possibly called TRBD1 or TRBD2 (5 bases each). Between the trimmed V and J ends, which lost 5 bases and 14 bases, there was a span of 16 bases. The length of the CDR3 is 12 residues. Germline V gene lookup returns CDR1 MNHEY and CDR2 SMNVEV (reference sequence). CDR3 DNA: TGTGCCAGCAGTCCTGGGACCCGATTGGAGTTCTTC. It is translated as CASSPGTRLEFF.

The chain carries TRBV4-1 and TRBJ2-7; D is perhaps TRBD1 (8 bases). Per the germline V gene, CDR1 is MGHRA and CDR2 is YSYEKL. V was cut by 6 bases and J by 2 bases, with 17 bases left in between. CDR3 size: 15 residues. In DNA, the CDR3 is TGCGCCAGCAGTCAGACAGGGGAGGGAACCTACGAGCAGTACTTC. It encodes CASSQTGEGTYEQYF.

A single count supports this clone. Written as DNA, the CDR3 is TGTGCCAGCAGCGTAGGGACAGGGGGATTTGGAAACACCATATATTTT. Protein sequence: CASSVGTGGFGNTIYF. The rearrangement joins TRBV9 to TRBJ1-3; 10 nucleotides agree with TRBD1. After removal of 0 bases from V and 3 bases from J, the junction contained 3 bases not matched to a gene. CDR1 and CDR2 from the germline V gene are SGDLS and YYNGEE. There are 16 residues in the CDR3.

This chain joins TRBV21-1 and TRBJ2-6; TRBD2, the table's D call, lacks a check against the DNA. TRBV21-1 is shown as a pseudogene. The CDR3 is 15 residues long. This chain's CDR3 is CASRRGRNGANVLTF. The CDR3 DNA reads TGTGCCAGCCGTAGAGGGCGTAATGGGGCCAACGTCCTGACTTTC.

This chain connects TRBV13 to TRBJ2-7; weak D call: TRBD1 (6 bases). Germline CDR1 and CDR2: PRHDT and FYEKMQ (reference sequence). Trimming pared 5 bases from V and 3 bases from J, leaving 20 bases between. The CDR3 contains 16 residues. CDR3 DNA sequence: TGTGCCAGCAGCACCCCGACAGGACTCGGGGTCTACGAGCAGTACTTC. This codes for CASSTPTGLGVYEQYF.

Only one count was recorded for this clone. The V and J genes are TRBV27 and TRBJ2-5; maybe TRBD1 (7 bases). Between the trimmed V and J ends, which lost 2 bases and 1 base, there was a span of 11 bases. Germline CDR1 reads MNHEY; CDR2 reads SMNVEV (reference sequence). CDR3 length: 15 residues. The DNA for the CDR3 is TGTGCCAGCAGTTTACAGGGGGGTCCCCAAGAGACCCAGTACTTC. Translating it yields CASSLQGGPQETQYF.

CDR3 residues: CASSIRPVLDDGYTF. DNA for the CDR3: TGTGCCAGTAGTATTCGTCCGGTTCTCGACGATGGCTACACCTTC. The V and J genes are TRBV19 and TRBJ1-2; unclear D gene. The CDR3 runs to 15 residues. The germline V gene encodes CDR1 LNHDA and CDR2 SQIVND (reference sequence). Trimming removed 3 bases from V and 6 bases from J, with 17 bases in between.

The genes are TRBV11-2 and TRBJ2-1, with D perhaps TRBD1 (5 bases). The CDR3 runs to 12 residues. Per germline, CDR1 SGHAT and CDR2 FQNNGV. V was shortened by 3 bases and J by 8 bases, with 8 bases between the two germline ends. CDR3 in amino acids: CASSLTAHEQFF. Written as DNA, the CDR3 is TGTGCCAGCAGCTTGACAGCTCATGAGCAGTTCTTC.

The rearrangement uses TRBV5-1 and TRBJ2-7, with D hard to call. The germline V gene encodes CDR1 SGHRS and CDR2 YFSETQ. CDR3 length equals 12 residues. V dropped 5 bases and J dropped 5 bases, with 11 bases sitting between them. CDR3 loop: CASRMVPHEQYF. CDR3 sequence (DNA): TGCGCCAGCAGGATGGTGCCTCACGAGCAGTACTTC.